Presented here are 17 T cell receptor beta chains from one specimen sequenced in a study of PD-L1 blockade in urothelial cancer. Only in-frame clones appear in the TCRdb table, and some are missing; sequencing was by immunoSEQ multiplex PCR. The data show some 76,000 clones, 70% to 90% seen once. The sequences come from PBMCs, collected around atezolizumab (anti-PD-L1) treatment. These receptors were taken from a man in his 60s with urothelial cancer.

This clone occurred once. The chain recombines TRBV9 with TRBJ1-6; 8 positions agree with TRBD1. Germline CDR1 is SGDLS and CDR2 is YYNGEE. The CDR3 covers 14 residues. J lost 7 bases, V lost 4 bases, and 4 bases had no gene match. CDR3 DNA: TGTGCCAGCAGCAAGGGACAGGAAAATTCACCCCTCCACTTT. This codes for CASSKGQENSPLHF.

The chain is built from TRBV2 and TRBJ2-3, with 14 bases that match TRBD2. Germline CDR1 reads SNHLY; CDR2 reads FYNNEI. This CDR3 spans 19 amino acids. Trimming at V came to 4 bases and at J to 1 base, leaving 10 bases not matched to a gene. The CDR3 DNA reads as TGTGCCAGCAGTGTAAGACTAGCGGGAGGGCCATGGGGCACAGATACGCAGTATTTT. Its translation: CASSVRLAGGPWGTDTQYF.

V gene TRBV6-6 combines with J gene TRBJ2-7, with a tentative D call TRBD2 (5 bases). V lost 0 bases to trimming and J lost 2 bases, with 14 bases between them. This CDR3 spans 16 amino acids. Looked up from germline, CDR1 is MNHNY and CDR2 is SVGAGI (reference sequence). The CDR3 protein is CASSYSVAGGPYEQYF. CDR3 bases: TGTGCCAGCAGTTACTCGGTGGCGGGTGGTCCCTACGAGCAGTACTTC.

The chain recombines TRBV11-2 with TRBJ2-2; the D gene is possibly TRBD2 (5 bases). Per the germline V gene, CDR1 is SGHAT and CDR2 is FQNNGV. The CDR3 runs 17 residues. V lost 0 bases, J lost 7 bases, and 18 bases lay in between. The CDR3 sequence: CASSLDSGFYRDGELFF. CDR3 coding DNA: TGTGCCAGCAGCTTAGATAGTGGGTTCTATCGGGACGGGGAGCTGTTTTTT.

This clone appeared once. The rearrangement uses TRBV7-2 and TRBJ2-5; D perhaps matches TRBD2 (5 bases). The V gene's germline CDR1 is SGHTA and CDR2 FQGNSA. The V gene lost 5 bases and the J gene lost 4 bases, with 14 bases spanning the gap. The CDR3 sequence is 14 residues long. CDR3 in DNA: TGTGCCAGCAGCCCAGCGAATGGGAGAGAGACCCAGTACTTC. Protein: CASSPANGRETQYF.

V usage is TRBV7-2 and J usage is TRBJ2-1; 7 bases are shared with TRBD1. CDR1 is SGHTA and CDR2 is FQGNSA in the germline V gene. V shed 4 bases and J 0 bases; nucleotides not matched to a gene: 6. The CDR3 covers 16 residues. The CDR3 loop reads CASSSYRTGSYNEQFF. DNA for the CDR3: TGTGCCAGCAGCTCGTATCGGACAGGCTCCTACAATGAGCAGTTCTTC.

This sequence joins TRBV9 and TRBJ1-1; D is undetermined. The V gene lost 0 bases and the J gene lost 4 bases, with 7 bases spanning the gap. The germline V gene encodes CDR1 SGDLS and CDR2 YYNGEE. CDR3 length: 13 residues. The CDR3: CASSVGETTEAFF. In DNA, the CDR3 is TGTGCCAGCAGCGTAGGGGAGACCACTGAAGCTTTCTTT.

J is TRBJ1-1 and V is TRBV15; D may be TRBD1 (6 bases). Germline CDR1 LNHNV, CDR2 YYDKDF (reference sequence). The V end was cut by 2 bases, the J end by 8 bases, with 12 bases between. This CDR3 comprises 13 residues. In DNA, the CDR3 is TGTGCCACCAGCAGACCGATGGACAGAGAAGCTTTCTTT. Translating gives CATSRPMDREAFF.

This rearrangement joins TRBV28 to TRBJ2-1, with 13 bases identical to TRBD2. Per germline, CDR1 MDHEN and CDR2 SYDVKM. The CDR3 spans 19 residues. Trimming removed 7 bases from V and 1 base from J; junction bases left unmatched: 13. CDR3 loop: CASTKTGLAGRGSYNEQFF. DNA of the CDR3: TGTGCCAGCACCAAGACGGGACTAGCGGGAAGGGGTTCCTACAATGAGCAGTTCTTC.

This clone was found a few times. The chain uses TRBV6-5 and TRBJ2-7; 8 nucleotides match TRBD1. V lost 7 bases, J lost 1 base, and 9 bases stayed unmatched. This CDR3 contains 15 residues. Germline V gene data show CDR1 as MNHEY and CDR2 as SVGAGI. CDR3 coding DNA: TGTGCCAGCAAGAGAGGACAGGGAAGGTCCTACGAGCAGTACTTC. Translating gives CASKRGQGRSYEQYF.

This CDR3 reads CASSEGGRNTEAFF. The CDR3 DNA follows: TGTGCCAGCAGTGAAGGGGGCCGGAACACTGAAGCTTTCTTT. The genes are TRBV25-1 and TRBJ1-1, with a tentative D call TRBD1 (6 bases). Germline V gene lookup returns CDR1 MGHDK and CDR2 SYGVNS. The V end was cut by 2 bases, the J end by 1 base, with 8 bases between. The CDR3 length is 14 residues.

The V and J genes are TRBV7-2 and TRBJ2-3; no clear D. The CDR3 totals 12 residues. Germline CDR1 SGHTA, CDR2 FQGNSA. Deletions cut 5 bases from V and 2 bases from J, with 5 bases between. CDR3 DNA sequence: TGTGCCAGCAGCCTTTACACAGATACGCAGTATTTT. Protein product: CASSLYTDTQYF.

V is TRBV7-9 and J is TRBJ2-1; D is ambiguous. From germline, CDR1 is SEHNR and CDR2 FQNEAQ (reference sequence). Trimming shortened V by 3 bases and J by 3 bases, and 9 bases separated the two germline ends. The length of the CDR3 is 14 residues. CDR3 DNA sequence: TGTGCCAGCAGCTTCGGGTCGGGCTACAATGAGCAGTTCTTC. It encodes CASSFGSGYNEQFF.

The chain carries TRBV6-1 and TRBJ2-7; D is possibly TRBD1 (6 bases). V lost 6 bases to trimming and J lost 3 bases, with 12 bases between them. The length of the CDR3 is 13 residues. Per germline, CDR1 MNHNS and CDR2 SASEGT. The DNA of the CDR3 is TGTGCCAGCAGGGGGGACAAAGACTACGAGCAGTACTTC. Amino acids: CASRGDKDYEQYF.

This chain joins TRBV5-8 and TRBJ1-5; 7 bases fit TRBD1. The CDR3 covers 15 residues. Germline CDR1 is SGHTS and CDR2 is YDEGEE. The J segment lost 4 bases and the V segment lost 0 bases, leaving 4 bases of the junction unmatched. In DNA form, the CDR3 reads TGTGCCAGCAGCTTGGTAGCAGGGGGGAATCAGCCCCAGCATTTT. This gives the protein CASSLVAGGNQPQHF.

This clone was picked up one time. The chain combines TRBV10-3 with TRBJ1-2; D may be TRBD1 (6 bases). This CDR3 region has 13 residues. Trimming removed 2 bases at V and 2 bases at J, with 6 bases between. Germline V gives CDR1 ENHRY, CDR2 SYGVKD. The CDR3 coding sequence is TGTGCCATCAGTGAGGACAGGAACTATGGCTACACCTTC. Protein product: CAISEDRNYGYTF.

CDR3 nucleotide sequence: TGTGCCAGCAGCTTATCTAGCGGAAAAACTTTCTACGAGCAGTACTTC. This translates into CASSLSSGKTFYEQYF. The V call is TRBV7-2, the J call TRBJ2-7, with 7 positions matching TRBD2. The germline V gene encodes CDR1 SGHTA and CDR2 FQGNSA. The CDR3 spans 16 residues. V lost 2 bases and J lost 3; bases outside the gene matches: 10.